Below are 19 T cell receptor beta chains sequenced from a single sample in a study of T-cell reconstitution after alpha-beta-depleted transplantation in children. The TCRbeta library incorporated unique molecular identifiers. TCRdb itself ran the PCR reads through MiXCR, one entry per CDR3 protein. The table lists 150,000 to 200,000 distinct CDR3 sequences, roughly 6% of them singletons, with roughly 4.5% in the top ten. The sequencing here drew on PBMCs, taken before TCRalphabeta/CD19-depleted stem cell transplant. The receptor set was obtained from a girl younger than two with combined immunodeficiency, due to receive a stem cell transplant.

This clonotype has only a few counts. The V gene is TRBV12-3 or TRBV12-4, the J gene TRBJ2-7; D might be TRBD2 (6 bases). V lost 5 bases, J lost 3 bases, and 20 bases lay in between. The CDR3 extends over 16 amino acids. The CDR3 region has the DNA TGTGCCAGCAGTCACCCGGGGGAGGCCCCGGGCTACGAGCAGTACTTC. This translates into CASSHPGEAPGYEQYF.

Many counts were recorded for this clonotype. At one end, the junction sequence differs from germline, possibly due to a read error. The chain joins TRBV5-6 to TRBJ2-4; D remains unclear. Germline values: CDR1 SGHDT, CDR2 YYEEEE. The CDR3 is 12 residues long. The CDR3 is CPRPLAKNIQYF. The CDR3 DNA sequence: TGCCCCCGACCCCTAGCCAAAAACATTCAGTACTTC.

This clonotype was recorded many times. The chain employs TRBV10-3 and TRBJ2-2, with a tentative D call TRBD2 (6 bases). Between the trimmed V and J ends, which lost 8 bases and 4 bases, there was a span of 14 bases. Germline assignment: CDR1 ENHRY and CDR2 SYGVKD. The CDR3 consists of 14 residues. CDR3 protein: CAIGVGGRTGELFF. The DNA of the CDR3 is TGTGCCATCGGTGTCGGGGGTCGCACCGGGGAGCTGTTTTTT.

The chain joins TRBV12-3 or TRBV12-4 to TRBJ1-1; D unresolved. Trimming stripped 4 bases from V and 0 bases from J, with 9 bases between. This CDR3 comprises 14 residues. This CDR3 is CASSWQGMNTEAFF. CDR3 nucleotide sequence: TGTGCCAGCAGTTGGCAAGGGATGAACACTGAAGCTTTCTTT.

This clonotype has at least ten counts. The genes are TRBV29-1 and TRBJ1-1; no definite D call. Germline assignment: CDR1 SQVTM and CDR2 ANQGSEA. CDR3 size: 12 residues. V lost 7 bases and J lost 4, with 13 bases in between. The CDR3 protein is CSADRFLTEAFF. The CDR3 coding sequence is TGCAGCGCCGACCGATTTCTCACTGAAGCTTTCTTT.

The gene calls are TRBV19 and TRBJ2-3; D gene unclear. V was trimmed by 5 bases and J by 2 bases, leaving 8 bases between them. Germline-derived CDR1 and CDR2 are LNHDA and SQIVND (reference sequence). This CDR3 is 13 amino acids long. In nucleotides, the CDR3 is TGTGCCAGTAGTCCTCGTATCACAGATACGCAGTATTTT. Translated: CASSPRITDTQYF.

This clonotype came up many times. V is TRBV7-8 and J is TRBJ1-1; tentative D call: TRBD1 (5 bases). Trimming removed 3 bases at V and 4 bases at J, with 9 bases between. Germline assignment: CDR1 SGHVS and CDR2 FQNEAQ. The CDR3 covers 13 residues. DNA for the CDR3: TGTGCCAGCAGCTTCGGGGGAAGCACTGAAGCTTTCTTT. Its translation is CASSFGGSTEAFF.

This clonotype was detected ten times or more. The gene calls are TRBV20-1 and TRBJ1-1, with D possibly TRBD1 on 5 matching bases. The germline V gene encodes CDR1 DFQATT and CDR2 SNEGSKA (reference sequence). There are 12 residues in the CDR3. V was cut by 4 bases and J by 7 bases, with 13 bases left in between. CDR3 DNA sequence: TGCAGTGCTATATCGCTGACAGTTGAAGCTTTCTTT. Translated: CSAISLTVEAFF.

The CDR3 bases are TGTGCCAGCGGGGGGAGGGAGGCCTATGGCTACACCTTC. This codes for CASGGREAYGYTF. V and J are TRBV14 and TRBJ1-2; D is possibly TRBD1 (5 bases). This CDR3 spans 13 amino acids. V shed 8 bases and J shed 4 bases, with 14 bases lying between them. Germline-derived CDR1 and CDR2 are SGHDN and FVKESK.

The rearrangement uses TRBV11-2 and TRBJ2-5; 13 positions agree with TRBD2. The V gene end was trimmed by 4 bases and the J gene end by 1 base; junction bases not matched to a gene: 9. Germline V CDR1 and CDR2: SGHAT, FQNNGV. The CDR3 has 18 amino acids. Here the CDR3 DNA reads TGTGCCAGCAGCTCCTTTACGCGACTAGCGGGGGGCCAAGAGACCCAGTACTTC. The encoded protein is CASSSFTRLAGGQETQYF.

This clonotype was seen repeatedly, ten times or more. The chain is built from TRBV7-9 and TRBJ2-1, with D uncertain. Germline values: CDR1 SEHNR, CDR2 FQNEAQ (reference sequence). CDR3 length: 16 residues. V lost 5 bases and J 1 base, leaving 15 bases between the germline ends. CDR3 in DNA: TGTGCCAGCAGCACATCGAGCGACGCTTCCTACAATGAGCAGTTCTTC. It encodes CASSTSSDASYNEQFF.

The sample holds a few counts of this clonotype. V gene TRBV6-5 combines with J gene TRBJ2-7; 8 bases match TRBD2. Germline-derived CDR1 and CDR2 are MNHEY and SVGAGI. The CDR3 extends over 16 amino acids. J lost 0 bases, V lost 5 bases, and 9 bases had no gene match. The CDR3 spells CASSPLLSGSSYEQYF. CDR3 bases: TGTGCCAGCAGTCCCCTTTTGAGCGGGAGCTCCTACGAGCAGTACTTC.

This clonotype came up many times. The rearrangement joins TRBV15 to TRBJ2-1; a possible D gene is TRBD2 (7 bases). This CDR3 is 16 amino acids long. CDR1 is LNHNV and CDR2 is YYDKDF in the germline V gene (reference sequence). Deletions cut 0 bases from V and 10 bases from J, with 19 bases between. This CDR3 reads CATSRDPGHGGGEQFF. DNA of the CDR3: TGTGCCACCAGCAGAGACCCGGGACACGGCGGGGGAGAGCAGTTCTTC.

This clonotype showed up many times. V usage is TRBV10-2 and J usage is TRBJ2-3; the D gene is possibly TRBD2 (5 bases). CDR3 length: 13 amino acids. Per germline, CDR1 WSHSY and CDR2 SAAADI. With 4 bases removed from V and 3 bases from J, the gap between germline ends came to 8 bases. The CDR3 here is CASSGGVTDTQYF. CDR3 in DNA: TGCGCCAGCAGTGGGGGAGTAACAGATACGCAGTATTTT.

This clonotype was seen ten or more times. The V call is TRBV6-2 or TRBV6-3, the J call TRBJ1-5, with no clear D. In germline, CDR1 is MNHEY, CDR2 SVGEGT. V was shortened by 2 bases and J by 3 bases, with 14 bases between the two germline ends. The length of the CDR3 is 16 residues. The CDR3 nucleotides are TGTGCCAGCAGTTACACTACGGACGGACCCAATCAGCCCCAGCATTTT. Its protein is CASSYTTDGPNQPQHF.

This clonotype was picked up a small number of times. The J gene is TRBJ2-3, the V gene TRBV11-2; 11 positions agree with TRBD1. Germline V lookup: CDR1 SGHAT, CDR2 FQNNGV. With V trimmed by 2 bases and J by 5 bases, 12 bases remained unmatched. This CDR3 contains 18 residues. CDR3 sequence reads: CASSLLGVPGQGEDTQYF. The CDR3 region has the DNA TGTGCCAGCAGCTTATTAGGCGTACCGGGACAGGGGGAAGATACGCAGTATTTT.

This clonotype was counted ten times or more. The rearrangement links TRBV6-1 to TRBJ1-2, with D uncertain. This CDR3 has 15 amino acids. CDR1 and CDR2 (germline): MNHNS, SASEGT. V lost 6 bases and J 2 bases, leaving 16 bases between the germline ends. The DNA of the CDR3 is TGTGCCAGCAGAGTGACTCGGGATGTCAACTATGGCTACACCTTC. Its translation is CASRVTRDVNYGYTF.

The CDR3 sequence is CASSPANSYNEQFF. CDR3 nucleotide sequence: TGTGCCAGCAGTCCCGCGAACTCCTACAATGAGCAGTTCTTC. The chain carries TRBV6-2 or TRBV6-3 and TRBJ2-1; unclear D gene. CDR3 length equals 14 residues. Trimming took 5 bases from V and 0 from J, leaving 8 bases between them. Germline CDR1 MNHEY, CDR2 SVGEGT.

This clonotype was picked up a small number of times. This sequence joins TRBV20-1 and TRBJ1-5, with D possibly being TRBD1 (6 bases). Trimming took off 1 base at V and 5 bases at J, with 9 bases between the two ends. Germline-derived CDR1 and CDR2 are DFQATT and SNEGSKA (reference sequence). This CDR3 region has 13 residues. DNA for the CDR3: TGCAGTGCTAGAGGACAGGACCATCAGCCCCAGCATTTT. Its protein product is CSARGQDHQPQHF.